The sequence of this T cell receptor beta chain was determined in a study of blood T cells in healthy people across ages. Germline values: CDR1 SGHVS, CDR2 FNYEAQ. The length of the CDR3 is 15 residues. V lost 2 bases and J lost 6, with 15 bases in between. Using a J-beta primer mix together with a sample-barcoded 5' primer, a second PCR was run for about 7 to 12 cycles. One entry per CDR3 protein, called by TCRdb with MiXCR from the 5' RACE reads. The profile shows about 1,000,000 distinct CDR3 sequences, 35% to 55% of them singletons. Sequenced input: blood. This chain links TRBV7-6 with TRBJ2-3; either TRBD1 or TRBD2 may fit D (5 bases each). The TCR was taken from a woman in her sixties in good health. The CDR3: CASSLTAQGADTQYF. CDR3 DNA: TGTGCCAGCAGCTTAACAGCCCAGGGAGCCGATACGCAGTATTTT.